This T cell receptor beta chain is drawn from a study of OX40 agonist ivuxolimab in advanced cancers. This CDR3 is built from 14 residues. The germline V gene has CDR1 MNHNS and CDR2 SASEGT. Germline trimming cut 6 bases from V and 3 bases from J; bases unmatched to any gene: 6. Only in-frame clones appear in the TCRdb table, and some are missing; sequencing was by immunoSEQ multiplex PCR. The sample has roughly 15,000 clones, about 82% seen once. This chain links TRBV6-1 with TRBJ1-2; TRBD1 aligns across 8 bases. The source material was CD4+ or CD8+ T cells sorted from blood, sampled in a trial of the OX40 agonist ivuxolimab. The clonotype originates from an adult with an advanced solid tumor such as melanoma, head and neck, liver or kidney cancer. The DNA of the CDR3 is TGTGCCAGCAGCCCGGACAGGGTTTACTATGGCTACACCTTC. Protein product: CASSPDRVYYGYTF.